This TCR beta chain was identified in a study of memory CD4+ T cells and cytomegalovirus serostatus. Study-level results: About 40% of the roughly 160 known CMV-associated TCRbeta sequences appeared in CD4+ memory.

Single viable CD3+CD4+CD8-CD45RO+ cells were sorted as the memory CD4+ T cells. CD4+ T cells were isolated by positive magnetic selection. This clone has only one observation. Its matching antigen is unknown. Germline V gives CDR1 SGHRS, CDR2 YFSETQ. The CDR3 covers 15 residues. V lost 1 base, J lost 4 bases, and 14 bases lay in between. Assay: immunoSEQ multiplex PCR; the TCRdb copy retains only in-frame clones and omits some. The table has 50,000 to 75,000 clones, roughly four fifths seen once. Sequences were obtained from memory CD4+ T cells from blood. This TCR came from an adult in good health and CMV-seronegative. The rearrangement joins TRBV5-1 to TRBJ1-2; D may be TRBD1 (6 bases). This CDR3 reads CASSLRGGEGYGYTF. CDR3 DNA sequence: TGCGCCAGCAGCTTGAGGGGGGGAGAGGGCTATGGCTACACCTTC.